These 2 T cell receptor beta chains came from one sample sequenced in a study of T-cell reconstitution after alpha-beta-depleted transplantation in children. TCRbeta library preparation incorporated unique molecular identifiers. TCRdb analysed the PCR reads with MiXCR anew, one entry per CDR3 protein. This sample carries about 100,000 distinct CDR3 sequences, 6.4% of them seen once, and the ten largest clones take roughly 23%. Sequencing was performed on PBMCs, mostly from graft donor cells, taken 360 days after TCRalphabeta/CD19-depleted stem cell transplant. These receptors were taken from a male patient between 2 and 15 years old who had a stem cell transplant for acute lymphoblastic leukemia, so the T cells may come from the graft donor.

This clonotype was detected many times. V is TRBV4-3 and J is TRBJ2-1, with TRBD2 matching 11 bases. Germline trimming cut 0 bases from V and 6 bases from J; bases unmatched to any gene: 7. Germline assignment: CDR1 LGHNA and CDR2 YSLEER. The CDR3 totals 17 residues. CDR3 in amino acids: CASSQEVSGRAFNEQFF. The CDR3 DNA reads as TGCGCCAGCAGCCAAGAAGTTAGCGGGAGGGCCTTCAATGAGCAGTTCTTC.

V usage is TRBV6-2 or TRBV6-3 and J usage is TRBJ1-4, with TRBD1 as a possible D gene (5 bases). The V and J ends lost 2 bases and 8 bases respectively, with 12 bases between them. This CDR3 spans 14 amino acids. CDR1 is MNHEY and CDR2 is SVGEGT in the germline V gene. CDR3 amino acids: CASSYQGRLEKLFF. Here the CDR3 DNA reads TGTGCCAGCAGTTACCAGGGTCGTCTGGAAAAACTGTTTTTT.